This TCR beta chain comes out of a study of cytomegalovirus exposure and HLA in healthy donors. Per germline, CDR1 MNHEY and CDR2 SVGAGI. The CDR3 runs to 15 residues. Germline trimming cut 7 bases from V and 0 bases from J; bases unmatched to any gene: 8. Findings of the study overall: A later analysis associated under 20,000 TCR beta sequences with HLA alleles at a 0.05 false discovery rate. In vitro testing confirmed a few CMV-associated chains as specific for CMV antigens. A cluster of highly shared sequence variants was likely a sequencing artifact.

Turning to this clone: Its antigen remains unidentified.

With 60 Vbeta and 13 Jbeta primers, the PCR was carried out. Here immunoSEQ multiplex PCR was the method, and the copy in TCRdb shows in-frame clones only, minus some. The data show approximately 160,000 clones, about 80% seen once. The sequencing sample was made of PBMCs. The receptor was derived from a male donor in good health and CMV-seronegative. The genes are TRBV6-5 and TRBJ1-2, with 7 nucleotides matching TRBD1. Here the CDR3 DNA reads TGTGCCAGCATTGGCCCGGGACAGACTAACTATGGCTACACCTTC. The encoded protein is CASIGPGQTNYGYTF.